The T cell receptor beta chain described here comes from a study of T-cell memory formation after mild COVID-19. There are 14 residues in the CDR3. V was pared by 10 bases and J by 1 base, with 8 bases of the junction left unmatched. Germline lookup yields CDR1 ENHRY and CDR2 SYGVKD. TCRdb re-called the 5' RACE reads through MiXCR, storing one row per CDR3 protein. The sample consists of 350,000 to 400,000 distinct CDR3 sequences, about 21% of them appearing once. The genes are TRBV10-3 and TRBJ2-5, with 8 bases that match TRBD2. Sequencing was performed on PBMCs or a T cell subset sorted from them (not recorded which). This receptor was taken from an adult woman who had mild COVID-19 (a few samples of this study predate the infection). Cell type and time point are not known. CDR3 amino acids: CATSGGGAQETQYF. In nucleotides, the CDR3 is TGTGCCACCTCGGGGGGGGGGGCCCAAGAGACCCAGTACTTC.